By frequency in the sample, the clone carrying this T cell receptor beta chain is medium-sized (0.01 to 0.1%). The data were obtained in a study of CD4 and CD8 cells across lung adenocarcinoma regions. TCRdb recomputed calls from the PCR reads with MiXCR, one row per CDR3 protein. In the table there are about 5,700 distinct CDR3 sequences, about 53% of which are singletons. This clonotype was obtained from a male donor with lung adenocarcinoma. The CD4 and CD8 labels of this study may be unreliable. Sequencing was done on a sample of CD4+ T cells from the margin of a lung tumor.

The CDR3 coding sequence is TGCGCCAGCAGTGGAGGCAGGGAGAAGAATGAGCAGTTCTTC. Its translation is CASSGGREKNEQFF. The chain links TRBV10-2 to TRBJ2-1; D may be TRBD1 or TRBD2 (5 bases each). Per the germline V gene, CDR1 is WSHSY and CDR2 is SAAADI. Trimming pared 4 bases from V and 7 bases from J, leaving 14 bases between. The CDR3 is made up of 14 amino acids.